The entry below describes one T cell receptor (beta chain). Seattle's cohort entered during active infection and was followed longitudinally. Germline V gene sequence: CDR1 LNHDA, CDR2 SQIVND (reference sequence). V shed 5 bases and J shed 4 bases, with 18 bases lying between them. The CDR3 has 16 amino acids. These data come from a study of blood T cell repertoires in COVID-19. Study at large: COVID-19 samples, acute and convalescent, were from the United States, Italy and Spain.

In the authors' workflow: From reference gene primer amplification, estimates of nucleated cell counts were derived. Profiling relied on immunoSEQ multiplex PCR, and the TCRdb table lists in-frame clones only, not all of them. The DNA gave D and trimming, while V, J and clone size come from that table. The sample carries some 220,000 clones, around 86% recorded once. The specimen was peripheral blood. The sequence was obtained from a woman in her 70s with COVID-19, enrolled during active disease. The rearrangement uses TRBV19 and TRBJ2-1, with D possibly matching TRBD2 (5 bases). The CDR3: CASSDGLRASYNEQFF. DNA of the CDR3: TGTGCCAGTAGTGACGGTTTGCGGGCGTCTTACAATGAGCAGTTCTTC.